Sequencing of this TCR beta chain was carried out in a study of spatial heterogeneity in lung cancer (dated by TCRdb to the late 2010s). Regarding the research as a whole: Beta-chain transcripts were consistently detected in greater numbers than alpha-chain transcripts, which likely reflected higher beta-chain transcript abundance. In the raw uncorrected reads, each unique combination of TCR and UMI appeared more than ten times on average. Both alpha and beta chains were TCR-sequenced in samples taken at surgery, namely 220 tumor regions, 64 matched nontumor lung samples and 56 PBMC samples. In non-small cell lung cancer, the study made a quantitative comparison of TCR alpha and beta repertoires among multiple tumor regions, matched nontumor lung and blood. Nonsynonymous mutation counts, determined by whole-exome sequencing of tumor tissue, were related to TCR repertoire features. What the work shows at the level of the full study, not this receptor alone: Ubiquitous expanded tumor TCRs were found in blood more often at tumor resection than at routine follow-up. Confirming at a functional level the hypothesis that regional TCRs recognize regional mutations was considered to require additional single-cell paired TCR alpha and beta sequencing.

With respect to this clonotype: Its antigen is currently not known. Base quality data are lacking; no much larger clone is found one base away.

Read against the paper, the sample's time point label means: sample taken at primary tumor resection. TCR sequencing used whole RNA extracted from tumor and nontumor lung tissue, or from cryopreserved PBMC samples, without cell sorting. Donors were around 69 patients with early-stage, untreated non-small cell lung cancer from the lung TRACERx cohort. Patients were selected for TCR sequencing only if sufficient RNA was available from at least two tumor regions. The CDR3, from cysteine to phenylalanine, totals 15 residues. Kept here is only the CDR3 DNA, which spans 45 bases and is read in frame from base 1. CDR1 and CDR2, looked up from the germline V gene (reference sequence), are SEHNR and FQNEAQ. V is reduced by 5 bases and J by 4 bases, leaving a spacing of 15 bases between them. The library was prepared using 5' RACE. Sequencing used a NextSeq 500. In the TCR library protocol, a unique molecular identifier was attached to each TCR cDNA molecule so that PCR and sequencing errors could be corrected. Per the authors' processing: TCR identification, UMI-based error correction and CDR3 extraction were performed with Decombinator tools. TCRs above a frequency of 2 per 1,000, corresponding to the top 1% of the tumor frequency distribution, were defined as expanded. Each repertoire was subsampled 100 times to 5,000 TCRs, after which Renyi diversity was computed with the R vegan package. CDR3 similarity networks were constructed using string-kernel similarity of amino acid triplets, with links drawn between CDR3s whose pairwise similarity was above 0.82. TCRdb cleaned the public reads at Q25 with fastp, built clones with MiXCR and kept in-frame beta chains. Rows with a matching CDR3 protein are joined into one entry that keeps the most common DNA and genes. TCRdb, not the original authors, processed these V and J calls. In all, the sample holds about 92,000 distinct CDR3 sequences, and approximately 12% of those were seen once. The top ten constitute roughly 39% of the sample.

This TCR came from a male donor with early-stage non-small cell lung cancer. The source material was PBMCs, sampled at surgery. The chain is assembled from TRBV7-9 and TRBJ1-5, with no confident D gene call. The sequenced DNA is TGTGCCAGCAGCGCAGATGGACGGAATAATCAGCCCCAGCATTTT. It specifies CASSADGRNNQPQHF.